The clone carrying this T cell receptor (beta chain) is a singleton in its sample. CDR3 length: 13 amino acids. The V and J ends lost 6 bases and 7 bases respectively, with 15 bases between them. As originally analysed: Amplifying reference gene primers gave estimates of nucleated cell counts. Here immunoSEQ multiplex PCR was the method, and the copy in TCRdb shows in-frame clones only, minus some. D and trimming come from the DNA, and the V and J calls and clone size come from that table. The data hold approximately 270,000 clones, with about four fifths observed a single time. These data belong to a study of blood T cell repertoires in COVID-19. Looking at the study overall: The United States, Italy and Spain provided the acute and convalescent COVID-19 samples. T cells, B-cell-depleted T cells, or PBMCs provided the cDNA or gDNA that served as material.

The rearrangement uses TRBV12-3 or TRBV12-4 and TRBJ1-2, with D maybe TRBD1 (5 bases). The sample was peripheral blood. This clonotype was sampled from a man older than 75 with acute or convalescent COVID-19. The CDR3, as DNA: TGTGCCAGCAGCGCTAACAGGTGGGGTGGCTACACCTTC. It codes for CASSANRWGGYTF.